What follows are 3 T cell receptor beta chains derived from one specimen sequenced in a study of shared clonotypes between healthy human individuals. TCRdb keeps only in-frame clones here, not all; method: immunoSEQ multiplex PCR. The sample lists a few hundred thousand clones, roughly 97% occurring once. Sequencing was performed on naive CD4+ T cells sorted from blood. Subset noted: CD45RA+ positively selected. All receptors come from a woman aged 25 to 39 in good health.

CDR3 nucleotide sequence: TGTGCCAGCATTCCGGGCACCCTCTCCTACAATGAGCAGTTCTTC. Amino acid sequence: CASIPGTLSYNEQFF. V gene TRBV27 combines with J gene TRBJ2-1; D is undetermined. The CDR3 runs to 15 residues. The V end lost 7 bases, the J end lost 0 bases, and 13 bases lay between the germline ends. The V gene's germline CDR1 is MNHEY and CDR2 SMNVEV (reference sequence).

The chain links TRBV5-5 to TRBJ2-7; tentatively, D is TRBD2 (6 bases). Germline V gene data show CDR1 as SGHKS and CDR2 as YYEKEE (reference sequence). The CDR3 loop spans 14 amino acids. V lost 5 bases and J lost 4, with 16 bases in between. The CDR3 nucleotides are TGTGCCAGCAGAGGAAGGGGACTCACTTACGAGCAGTACTTC. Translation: CASRGRGLTYEQYF.

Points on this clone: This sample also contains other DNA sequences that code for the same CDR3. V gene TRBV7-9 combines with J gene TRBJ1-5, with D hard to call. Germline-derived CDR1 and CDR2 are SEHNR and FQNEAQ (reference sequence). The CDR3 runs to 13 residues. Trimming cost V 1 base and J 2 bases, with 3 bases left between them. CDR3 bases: TGTGCCAGCAGCTTAGATGGCAATCAGCCCCAGCATTTT. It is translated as CASSLDGNQPQHF. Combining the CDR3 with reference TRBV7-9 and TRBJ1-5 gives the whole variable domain DTGVSQNPRHKITKRGQNVTFRCDPISEHNRLYWYRQTLGQGPEFLTYFQNEAQLEKSRLLSDRFSAERPKGSFSTLEIQRTEQGDSAMYLCASSLDGNQPQHFGDGTRLSIL.